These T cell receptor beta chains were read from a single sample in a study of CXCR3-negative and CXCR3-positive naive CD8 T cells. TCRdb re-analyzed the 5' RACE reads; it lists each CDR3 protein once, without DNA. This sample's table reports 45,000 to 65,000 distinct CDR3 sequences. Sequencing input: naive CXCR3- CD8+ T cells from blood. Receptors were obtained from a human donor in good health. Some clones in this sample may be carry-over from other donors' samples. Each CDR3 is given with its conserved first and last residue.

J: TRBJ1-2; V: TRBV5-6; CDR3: CASSLPGDGYTF
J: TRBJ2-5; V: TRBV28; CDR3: CACSSLIIASNQETQYF
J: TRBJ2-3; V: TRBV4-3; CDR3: CASSPASTEAQYF
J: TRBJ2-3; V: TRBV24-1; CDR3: CATSRDGPDNTQYF
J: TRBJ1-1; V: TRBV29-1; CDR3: CSVEPPVTEAFF
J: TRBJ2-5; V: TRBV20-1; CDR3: CSATGGQETQYF
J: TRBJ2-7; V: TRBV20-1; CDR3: CSARGPRSYEQYF
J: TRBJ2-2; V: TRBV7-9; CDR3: CASSFNGELFF
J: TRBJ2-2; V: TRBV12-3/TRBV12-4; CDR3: CASSLWGGGELFF
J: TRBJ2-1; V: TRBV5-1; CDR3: CASSPDGYNEQFF
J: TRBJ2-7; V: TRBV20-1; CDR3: CSARGTGESYEQYF
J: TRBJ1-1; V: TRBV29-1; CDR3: CSVDAGENTEAFF
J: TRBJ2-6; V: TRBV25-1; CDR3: CASSGYGTLSSGANVLTF